This T cell receptor beta chain was documented in a study of blood T cell repertoires in COVID-19. For the study at large: Sites in the United States, Italy and Spain provided acute and convalescent COVID-19 samples. From T cells, B-cell-depleted T cells, or PBMCs came the material, which was cDNA or gDNA.

This clone was picked up a small number of times. Study processing details: Reference gene primers were amplified, and this amplification served to estimate nucleated cell counts. The data were produced by immunoSEQ multiplex PCR, yet TCRdb's version contains in-frame clones alone and is incomplete. The V and J calls and clone size were taken over from that table, and D and trimming were inferred from the DNA. The sample includes approximately 160,000 clones, under 85% of them seen just once. The CDR3 totals 14 residues. Trimming took off 5 bases at V and 0 bases at J, with 8 bases between the two ends. The germline V gene has CDR1 MNHEY and CDR2 SVGAGI.

The chain combines TRBV6-5 with TRBJ1-5; D is uncertain. Sample: peripheral blood. This clonotype was sampled from a woman of 80 years or more with acute or convalescent COVID-19. This CDR3 reads CASSTSHSNQPQHF. Here the CDR3 DNA reads TGTGCCAGCAGTACGAGTCATAGCAATCAGCCCCAGCATTTT.